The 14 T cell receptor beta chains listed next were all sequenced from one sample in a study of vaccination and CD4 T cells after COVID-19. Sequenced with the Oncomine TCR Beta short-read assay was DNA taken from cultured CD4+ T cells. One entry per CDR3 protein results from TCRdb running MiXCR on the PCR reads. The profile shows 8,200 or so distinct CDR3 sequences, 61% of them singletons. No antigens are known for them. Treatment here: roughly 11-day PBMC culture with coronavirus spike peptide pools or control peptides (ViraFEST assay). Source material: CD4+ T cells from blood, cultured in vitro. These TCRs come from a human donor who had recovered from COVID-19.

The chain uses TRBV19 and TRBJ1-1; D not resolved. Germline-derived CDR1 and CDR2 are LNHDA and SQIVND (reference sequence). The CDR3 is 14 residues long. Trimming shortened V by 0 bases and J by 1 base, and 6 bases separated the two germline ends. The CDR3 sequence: CASSIDTGNTEAFF. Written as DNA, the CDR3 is TGTGCCAGTAGTATAGATACCGGGAACACTGAAGCTTTCTTT.

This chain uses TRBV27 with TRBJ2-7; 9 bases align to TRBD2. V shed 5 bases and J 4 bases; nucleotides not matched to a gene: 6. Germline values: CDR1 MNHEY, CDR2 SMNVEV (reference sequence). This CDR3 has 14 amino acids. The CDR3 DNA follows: TGTGCCAGCAGTAAGGGAGCGGGAGGTTACGAGCAGTACTTC. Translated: CASSKGAGGYEQYF.

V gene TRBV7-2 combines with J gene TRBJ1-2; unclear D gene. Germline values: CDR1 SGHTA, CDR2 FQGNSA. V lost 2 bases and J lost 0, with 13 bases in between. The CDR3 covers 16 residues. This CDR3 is CASSLWSQASNYGYTF. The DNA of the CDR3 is TGTGCCAGCAGCTTATGGTCCCAGGCTTCTAACTATGGCTACACCTTC.

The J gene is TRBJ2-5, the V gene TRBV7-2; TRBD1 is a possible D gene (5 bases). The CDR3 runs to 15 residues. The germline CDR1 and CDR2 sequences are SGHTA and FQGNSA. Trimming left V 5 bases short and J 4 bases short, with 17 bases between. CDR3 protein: CASSRQGERGETQYF. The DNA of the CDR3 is TGTGCCAGCAGCCGTCAGGGCGAGAGAGGAGAGACCCAGTACTTC. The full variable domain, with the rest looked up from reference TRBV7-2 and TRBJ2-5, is GAGVSQSPSNKVTEKGKDVELRCDPISGHTALYWYRQSLGQGLEFLIYFQGNSAPDKSGLPSDRFSAERTGGSVSTLTIQRTQQEDSAVYLCASSRQGERGETQYFGPGTRLLVL.

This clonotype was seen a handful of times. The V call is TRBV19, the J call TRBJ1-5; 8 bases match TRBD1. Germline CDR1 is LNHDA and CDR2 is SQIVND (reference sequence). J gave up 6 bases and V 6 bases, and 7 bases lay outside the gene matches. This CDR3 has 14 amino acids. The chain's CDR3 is CASSGQGRIQPQHF. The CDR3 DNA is TGTGCCAGTAGCGGACAGGGAAGAATTCAGCCCCAGCATTTT.

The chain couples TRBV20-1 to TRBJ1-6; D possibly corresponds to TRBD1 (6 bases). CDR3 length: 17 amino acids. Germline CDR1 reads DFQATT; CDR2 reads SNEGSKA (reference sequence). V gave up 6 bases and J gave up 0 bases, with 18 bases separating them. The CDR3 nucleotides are TGCAGTGCGCACACACCAGGGGCCCGCTCCTATAATTCACCCCTCCACTTT. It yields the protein CSAHTPGARSYNSPLHF.

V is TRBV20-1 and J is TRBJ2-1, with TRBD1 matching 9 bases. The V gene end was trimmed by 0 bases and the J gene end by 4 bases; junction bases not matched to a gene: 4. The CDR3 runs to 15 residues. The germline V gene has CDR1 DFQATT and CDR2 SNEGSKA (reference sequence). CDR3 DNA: TGCAGTGCTAGAGATGGACAGGGGACTTACAATGAGCAGTTCTTC. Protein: CSARDGQGTYNEQFF.

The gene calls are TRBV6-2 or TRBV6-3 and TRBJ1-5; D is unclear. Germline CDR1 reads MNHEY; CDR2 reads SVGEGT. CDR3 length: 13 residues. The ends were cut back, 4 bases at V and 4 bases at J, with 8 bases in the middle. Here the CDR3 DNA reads TGTGCCAGCAGTTTGTACCAGAATCAGCCCCAGCATTTT. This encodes CASSLYQNQPQHF.

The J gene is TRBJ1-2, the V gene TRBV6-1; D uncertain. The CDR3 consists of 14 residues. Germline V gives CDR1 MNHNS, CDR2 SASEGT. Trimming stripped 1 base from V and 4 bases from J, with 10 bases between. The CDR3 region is CASSEDWGSYGYTF. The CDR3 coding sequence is TGTGCCAGCAGTGAAGACTGGGGTTCCTATGGCTACACCTTC.

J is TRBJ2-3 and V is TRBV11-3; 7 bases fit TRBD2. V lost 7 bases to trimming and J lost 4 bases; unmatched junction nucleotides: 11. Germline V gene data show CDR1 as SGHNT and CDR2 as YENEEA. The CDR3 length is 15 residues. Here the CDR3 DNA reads TGTGCCAGCACGTCGGGGGGAAAGGGCCCAGATACGCAGTATTTT. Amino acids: CASTSGGKGPDTQYF.

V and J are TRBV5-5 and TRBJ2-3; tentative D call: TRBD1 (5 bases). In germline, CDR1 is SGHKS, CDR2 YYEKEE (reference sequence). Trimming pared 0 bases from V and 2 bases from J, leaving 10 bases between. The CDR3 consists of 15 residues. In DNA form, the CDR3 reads TGTGCCAGCAGCTTGGGCAGGGTTGTCACAGATACGCAGTATTTT. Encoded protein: CASSLGRVVTDTQYF.

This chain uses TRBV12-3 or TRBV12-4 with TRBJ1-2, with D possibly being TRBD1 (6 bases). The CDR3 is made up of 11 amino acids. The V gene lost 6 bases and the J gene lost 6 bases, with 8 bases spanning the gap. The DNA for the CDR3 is TGTGCCAGCAGCAGGGGTCATGGCTACACCTTC. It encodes CASSRGHGYTF.

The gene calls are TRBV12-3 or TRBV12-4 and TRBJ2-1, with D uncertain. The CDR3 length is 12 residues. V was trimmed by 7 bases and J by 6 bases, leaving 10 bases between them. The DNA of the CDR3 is TGTGCCAGCATGACCGAGAGCAATGAGCAGTTCTTC. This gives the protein CASMTESNEQFF.

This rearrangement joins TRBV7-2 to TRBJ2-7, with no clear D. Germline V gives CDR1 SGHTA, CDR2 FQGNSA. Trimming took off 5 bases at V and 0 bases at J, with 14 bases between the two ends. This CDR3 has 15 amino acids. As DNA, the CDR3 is TGTGCCAGCAGCAAAAGGTGGGGAAGCTCCTACGAGCAGTACTTC. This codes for CASSKRWGSSYEQYF. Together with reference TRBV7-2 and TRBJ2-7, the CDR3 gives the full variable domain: GAGVSQSPSNKVTEKGKDVELRCDPISGHTALYWYRQSLGQGLEFLIYFQGNSAPDKSGLPSDRFSAERTGGSVSTLTIQRTQQEDSAVYLCASSKRWGSSYEQYFGPGTRLTVT.